This T cell receptor beta chain emerged from a study of T cells in Graves' hyperthyroidism and ophthalmopathy. Germline CDR1 is MNHNS and CDR2 is SASEGT. This CDR3 is 16 amino acids long. V lost 2 bases and J 1 base, leaving 12 bases between the germline ends. It was RNA transcripts that yielded the amplified TCR beta CDR3 regions. Initially, a first-round RT-PCR of the TCR CDR3 employed the HTBI primer set. TCRdb re-called the multiplex PCR reads through MiXCR, storing one row per CDR3 protein. The table shows about half a million distinct CDR3 sequences, with around a fifth occurring only once. This sequence originates from a woman between 65 and 79 years old with Graves' ophthalmopathy. Sequences were obtained from blood. The genes are TRBV6-1 and TRBJ2-1; a weak D match, TRBD2 (5 bases). CDR3 sequence: CASSEMRGWSYNEQFF. Written as DNA, the CDR3 is TGTGCCAGCAGTGAAATGAGAGGGTGGTCCTACAATGAGCAGTTCTTC.